These 18 T cell receptor beta chains originate from one sample sequenced in a study of neurological immune-mediated disorders. TCRdb fed the 5' RACE reads into MiXCR, producing one record per CDR3 protein. The sample holds 70,000 to 95,000 distinct CDR3 sequences, about 13% seen once. The time point here: longitudinal time-point 2. Sequenced: PBMCs. These TCRs come from a female donor with HTLV-1-associated myelopathy (HAM/TSP).

There are many counts of this clonotype. The chain carries TRBV5-1 and TRBJ2-1; TRBD1 aligns across 9 bases. This CDR3 region has 15 residues. CDR1 is SGHRS, CDR2 YFSETQ, per germline. Trimming cost V 6 bases and J 4 bases; bases outside gene matches: 8. CDR3 region: CASIQRQGGYNEQFF. The CDR3 bases are TGCGCCAGCATCCAGAGACAGGGGGGATACAATGAGCAGTTCTTC. Filled out from reference TRBV5-1 and TRBJ2-1, the complete variable domain reads KAGVTQTPRYLIKTRGQQVTLSCSPISGHRSVSWYQQTPGQGLQFLFEYFSETQRNKGNFPGRFSGRQFSNSRSEMNVSTLELGDSALYLCASIQRQGGYNEQFFGPGTRLTVL.

The sample holds many counts of this clonotype. The chain links TRBV9 to TRBJ2-3; D uncertain. Trimming shortened V by 4 bases and J by 2 bases, and 14 bases separated the two germline ends. Looked up from germline, CDR1 is SGDLS and CDR2 is YYNGEE. The CDR3 is 15 amino acids. The CDR3 region has the DNA TGTGCCAGCAGCCCCAGCCCTGTTGACACAGATACGCAGTATTTT. It translates to CASSPSPVDTDTQYF.

In this sample, this clonotype turned up many times. V is TRBV11-2 and J is TRBJ2-5; D is uncertain. Germline CDR1 SGHAT, CDR2 FQNNGV. V was trimmed by 6 bases and J by 8 bases, leaving 13 bases between them. The CDR3 spans 12 residues. This CDR3 is CASSTDVRTQYF. In nucleotides, the CDR3 is TGTGCCAGCAGTACGGACGTACGAACCCAGTACTTC.

V and J are TRBV20-1 and TRBJ2-1; no clear D gene. Looked up from germline, CDR1 is DFQATT and CDR2 is SNEGSKA (reference sequence). The V end lost 5 bases, the J end lost 2 bases, and 16 bases lay between the germline ends. The CDR3 consists of 15 residues. CDR3 DNA sequence: TGCAGTGCTCGAGCAAAGGGTACCCCCTACAATGAGCAGTTCTTC. It codes for CSARAKGTPYNEQFF.

The chain combines TRBV7-2 with TRBJ2-7; weak D call: TRBD1 (5 bases). Germline V gives CDR1 SGHTA, CDR2 FQGNSA. The germline V and J ends were trimmed by 5 bases and 1 base, with 12 bases remaining between them. This CDR3 region has 14 residues. CDR3 residues: CASSLMGQSYEQYF. The DNA of the CDR3 is TGTGCCAGCAGCCTTATGGGGCAGTCCTACGAGCAGTACTTC.

This clonotype has a count of ten or more. This chain joins TRBV12-3 or TRBV12-4 and TRBJ2-1; D is possibly TRBD2 (6 bases). This CDR3 comprises 16 residues. V was cut by 6 bases and J by 0 bases, with 15 bases left in between. As DNA, the CDR3 is TGTGCCAGCAGCTCGGGACTTCATAGCTCCTACAATGAGCAGTTCTTC. This encodes CASSSGLHSSYNEQFF.

At least ten counts were recorded for this clonotype. This chain uses TRBV6-6 with TRBJ1-3, with D possibly being TRBD1 (5 bases). This CDR3 region has 15 residues. V was cut by 6 bases and J by 4 bases, with 16 bases left in between. Per the germline V gene, CDR1 is MNHNY and CDR2 is SVGAGI (reference sequence). The CDR3 coding sequence is TGTGCCAGCAGCCTACCGGACATAGTGGGAAACACCATATATTTT. Its protein is CASSLPDIVGNTIYF.

This clonotype was found many times. The chain is built from TRBV4-1 and TRBJ2-6, with D possibly being TRBD1 (5 bases). Germline CDR1 MGHRA, CDR2 YSYEKL. CDR3 length: 16 residues. Trimming took off 3 bases at V and 2 bases at J, with 11 bases between the two ends. Here the CDR3 reads CASSQEGVPGANVLTF. The CDR3 nucleotides read TGCGCCAGCAGCCAGGAAGGGGTTCCTGGGGCCAACGTCCTGACTTTC.

There are many counts of this clonotype. This sequence joins TRBV28 and TRBJ1-1; D remains ambiguous. Germline CDR1 is MDHEN and CDR2 is SYDVKM. This CDR3 spans 14 amino acids. The V end was cut by 5 bases, the J end by 3 bases, with 13 bases between. This CDR3 is CASSPLPGDTEAFF. In DNA, the CDR3 is TGTGCCAGCAGTCCCTTACCAGGTGACACTGAAGCTTTCTTT. The complete variable domain, with remaining parts taken from reference TRBV28 and TRBJ1-1, reads DVKVTQSSRYLVKRTGEKVFLECVQDMDHENMFWYRQDPGLGLRLIYFSYDVKMKEKGDIPEGYSVSREKKERFSLILESASTNQTSMYLCASSPLPGDTEAFFGQGTRLTVV.

This clonotype was seen at least ten times. The chain uses TRBV5-1 and TRBJ2-7, with 9 bases that match TRBD2. J gave up 3 bases and V 2 bases, and 6 bases lay outside the gene matches. Germline assignment: CDR1 SGHRS and CDR2 YFSETQ. This CDR3 is built from 15 residues. CDR3 in DNA: TGCGCCAGCAGCTTAATAGCGGGGGCCTTCTACGAGCAGTACTTC. The encoded protein is CASSLIAGAFYEQYF.

This clonotype was counted many times. J is TRBJ2-5 and V is TRBV20-1; D is unclear. V lost 4 bases and J 1 base, leaving 7 bases between the germline ends. The CDR3 sequence is 12 residues long. Germline CDR1 DFQATT, CDR2 SNEGSKA (reference sequence). The CDR3, as DNA: TGCAGTGCTACGTGGGGCCAAGAGACCCAGTACTTC. Translating it yields CSATWGQETQYF.

This clonotype was seen a few times. J is TRBJ2-7 and V is TRBV9; D is unclear. In germline, CDR1 is SGDLS, CDR2 YYNGEE. The V gene lost 4 bases and the J gene lost 2 bases, with 10 bases spanning the gap. The CDR3 extends over 13 amino acids. CDR3 residues: CASSPGSTYEQYF. Here the CDR3 DNA reads TGTGCCAGCAGCCCCGGGTCTACCTACGAGCAGTACTTC. Full variable domain (remainder filled in from reference TRBV9 and TRBJ2-7): DSGVTQTPKHLITATGQRVTLRCSPRSGDLSVYWYQQSLDQGLQFLIQYYNGEERAKGNILERFSAQQFPDLHSELNLSSLELGDSALYFCASSPGSTYEQYFGPGTRLTVT.

This rearrangement joins TRBV27 to TRBJ1-2; a possible D gene is TRBD1 (6 bases). The germline gives CDR1 MNHEY, CDR2 SMNVEV (reference sequence). Between the trimmed V and J ends, which lost 1 base and 7 bases, there was a span of 13 bases. The CDR3 has 14 residues. The CDR3, as DNA: TGTGCCAGCAGTTTATATTGGGGGCAGACTGGCTACACCTTC. It codes for CASSLYWGQTGYTF.

This clonotype has a count of ten or more. The chain uses TRBV20-1 and TRBJ2-3, with D unresolved. Deletions cut 6 bases from V and 4 bases from J, with 8 bases between. Germline V CDR1 and CDR2: DFQATT, SNEGSKA (reference sequence). This CDR3 contains 11 residues. The CDR3 loop is CSAQRADTQYF. Written as DNA, the CDR3 is TGCAGTGCCCAGAGAGCAGATACGCAGTATTTT.

This clonotype was seen many times. V gene TRBV28 combines with J gene TRBJ2-1; TRBD2 agrees at 7 bases. The CDR3 is made up of 16 amino acids. V gave up 6 bases and J gave up 4 bases; unmatched junction bases: 12. Germline V gene sequence: CDR1 MDHEN, CDR2 SYDVKM. The CDR3 loop is CASSPWGGGSYNEQFF. CDR3 nucleotide sequence: TGTGCCAGCAGCCCTTGGGGGGGAGGGTCATACAATGAGCAGTTCTTC.

As concerns this clonotype: With a much larger clone just one base away, this may be a read error. The chain has TRBV6-5 and TRBJ1-5, with D uncertain. Between the trimmed V and J ends, which lost 2 bases and 2 bases, there was a span of 13 bases. The germline gives CDR1 MNHEY, CDR2 SVGAGI. The CDR3 is made up of 16 amino acids. Here the CDR3 DNA reads TGTGCCAGCAGTTACCATTGGGCAGTCTGCAATCAGCCCCAGCATTTT. It is translated as CASSYHWAVCNQPQHF.

With respect to this clonotype: A much larger clonotype is one base distant, so this may be a read error. Likely a read error: the CDR3 ends without its conserved phenylalanine or tryptophan. V gene TRBV29-1 combines with J gene TRBJ2-1; TRBD2 aligns across 8 bases. Per germline, CDR1 SQVTM and CDR2 ANQGSEA. Germline trimming cut 7 bases from V and 9 bases from J; bases unmatched to any gene: 11. The CDR3 is made up of 13 amino acids. CDR3 residues: CSGGTSGFVEQFL. CDR3 nucleotides: TGCAGCGGGGGGACTAGTGGATTTGTTGAGCAGTTCCTC.

This clonotype showed up many times. V is TRBV5-1 and J is TRBJ2-5, with a possible D match to TRBD1 (5 bases). Germline CDR1 SGHRS, CDR2 YFSETQ. This CDR3 is 13 amino acids long. The germline V and J ends were trimmed by 2 bases and 5 bases, with 10 bases remaining between them. CDR3 DNA sequence: TGCGCCAGCAGCTTAAGGGGAAGGGAGACCCAGTACTTC. Protein sequence: CASSLRGRETQYF. The full variable domain, with the rest looked up from reference TRBV5-1 and TRBJ2-5, is KAGVTQTPRYLIKTRGQQVTLSCSPISGHRSVSWYQQTPGQGLQFLFEYFSETQRNKGNFPGRFSGRQFSNSRSEMNVSTLELGDSALYLCASSLRGRETQYFGPGTRLLVL.